Below, one TCR beta chain is given with its context. This sample stems from a study of Ad26.COV2.S vaccination and SARS-CoV-2 variants. Study summary: A COV1001 Ad26.COV2.S trial-arm participant provided the sample.

Sample treatment: roughly 20 received Ad26.COV2.S at low or high dose, single or two shots; several received placebo; per-sample allocation not given. The samples were gathered on day 63 after the first injection of vaccine or placebo. Wuhan-strain spike was delivered by a replication-incompetent Ad26 vector. V gave up 3 bases and J gave up 6 bases, with 13 bases separating them. Germline V gives CDR1 SGHRS, CDR2 YFSETQ. This CDR3 spans 13 amino acids. Libraries were prepared by immunoSEQ multiplex PCR; TCRdb keeps only in-frame clonotypes and omits some of them. Among about 430,000 clones listed, approximately 92% were seen once.

This chain joins TRBV5-1 and TRBJ2-7; TRBD1 or TRBD2 may be the D gene (6 bases each). The material was peripheral blood, obtained in a trial of Ad26.COV2.S vaccine versus placebo. This clonotype was sampled from a person aged 18-60 years who received the Ad26.COV2.S COVID-19 vaccine or a placebo. The CDR3 here is CASSSQQGGEQYF. CDR3 coding DNA: TGCGCCAGCAGCTCCCAACAGGGAGGCGAGCAGTACTTC.